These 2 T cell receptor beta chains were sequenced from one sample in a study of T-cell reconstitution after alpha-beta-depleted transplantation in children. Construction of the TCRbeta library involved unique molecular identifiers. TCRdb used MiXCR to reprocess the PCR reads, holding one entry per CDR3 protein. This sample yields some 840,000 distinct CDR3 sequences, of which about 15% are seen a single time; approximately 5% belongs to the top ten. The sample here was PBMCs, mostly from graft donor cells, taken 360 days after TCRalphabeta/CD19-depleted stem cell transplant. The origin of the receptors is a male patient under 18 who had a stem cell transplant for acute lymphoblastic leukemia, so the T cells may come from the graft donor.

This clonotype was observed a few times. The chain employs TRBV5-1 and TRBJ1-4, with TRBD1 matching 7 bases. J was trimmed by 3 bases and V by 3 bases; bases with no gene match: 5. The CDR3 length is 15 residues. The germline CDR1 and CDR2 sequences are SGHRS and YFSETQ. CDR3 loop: CASSSSDRSNEKLFF. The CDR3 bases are TGCGCCAGCAGCTCGTCGGACAGGTCTAATGAAAAACTGTTTTTT.

The chain's CDR3 is CASSLTPPDLNSYNEQFF. As DNA, the CDR3 is TGTGCCAGCAGCCTAACGCCCCCTGACCTCAACTCCTACAATGAGCAGTTCTTC. The chain links TRBV4-2 to TRBJ2-1; unclear D gene. The germline V gene encodes CDR1 LGHNA and CDR2 YNFKEQ. This CDR3 contains 18 residues. Between the trimmed V and J ends, which lost 4 bases and 0 bases, there was a span of 19 bases.